This note documents a single T cell receptor beta chain sequence. The second PCR ran roughly 7 to 12 cycles with a sample-barcoded 5' primer and J-beta primers. TCRdb used MiXCR to reprocess the 5' RACE reads, holding one entry per CDR3 protein. This table has 1,300,000 or so distinct CDR3 sequences, approximately 63% appearing once. The data are from a study of blood T cells in healthy people across ages. With 3 bases removed from V and 5 bases from J, the gap between germline ends came to 16 bases. The CDR3 totals 15 residues. Germline-derived CDR1 and CDR2 are MGHRA and YSYEKL. V usage is TRBV4-1 and J usage is TRBJ1-1; D is ambiguous. Source material: blood. The origin of this receptor is a man younger than 35 in good health. The CDR3 bases are TGCGCCAGCAGCCAGCCGCCTGTAGGGCGGACTGAAGCTTTCTTT. Translated, it gives CASSQPPVGRTEAFF.